This TCR beta chain was identified in a study of blood T cell repertoires in COVID-19. Germline lookup yields CDR1 MNHEY and CDR2 SVGEGT. Trimming cost V 2 bases and J 8 bases, with 9 bases left between them. This CDR3 region has 12 residues. Profiling relied on immunoSEQ multiplex PCR, and the TCRdb table lists in-frame clones only, not all of them. Counted here are around 220,000 clones, 86% occurring once; the ten biggest clones make up around 9.6%. The sequencing input was peripheral blood. The rearrangement joins TRBV6-2 or TRBV6-3 to TRBJ1-1; D perhaps matches TRBD1 (5 bases). The TCR sequence derives from a woman aged 50 to 60 with COVID-19, enrolled during active disease. The CDR3 loop reads CASSYASGEAFF. CDR3 sequence (DNA): TGTGCCAGCAGTTACGCGTCAGGGGAAGCTTTCTTT.